Presented here are 16 T cell receptor beta chains from one specimen sequenced in a study of shared clonotypes between healthy human individuals (dated by TCRdb to the early 2020s). Library method: the immunoSEQ multiplex PCR assay. TCRdb provides this immuneACCESS table in a form limited to in-frame rearrangements. Some clones are lacking; in checked studies, under half of them reflect an unresolved V gene, and why the rest are absent is not known. The sample includes approximately 1,500,000 clones, with roughly 95% observed a single time. The top ten hold over 1% of the sample. Sequencing used naive CD4+ T cells sorted from blood. The label giving this sample's cell subset or site can be read as: CD45RA+ positively selected. The receptors shown here come from a young man in good health.

This chain links TRBV10-1 with TRBJ1-5; D remains unclear. The germline CDR1 and CDR2 sequences are WNHNN and SYGVQD (reference sequence). The CDR3 extends over 13 amino acids. The V gene lost 5 bases and the J gene lost 0 bases, with 5 bases spanning the gap. In DNA, the CDR3 is TGCGCCAGCAGTCCCAATAGCAATCAGCCCCAGCATTTT. Its translation: CASSPNSNQPQHF.

The chain combines TRBV4-1 with TRBJ2-7; possible D gene TRBD1, 5 bases. The CDR3 is 15 residues long. V was pared by 1 base and J by 6 bases, with 16 bases between. Germline CDR1 reads MGHRA; CDR2 reads YSYEKL. The CDR3 coding sequence is TGCGCCAGCAGCCAAGTTTACCAGGGTCATCGCGAGCAGTACTTC. Its protein is CASSQVYQGHREQYF.

This clone appeared a single time. The rearrangement uses TRBV5-4 and TRBJ2-1; D not certain. V was shortened by 4 bases and J by 7 bases, with 18 bases between the two germline ends. Germline V lookup: CDR1 SGHNT, CDR2 YYREEE (reference sequence). The CDR3 is 15 amino acids. The CDR3 region has the DNA TGTGCCAGCAGCGACCCTTCTAGTGCTTTGAATGAGCAGTTCTTC. The encoded protein is CASSDPSSALNEQFF. Complete variable domain (other parts from reference TRBV5-4 and TRBJ2-1): ETGVTQSPTHLIKTRGQQVTLRCSSQSGHNTVSWYQQALGQGPQFIFQYYREEENGRGNFPPRFSGLQFPNYSSELNVNALELDDSALYLCASSDPSSALNEQFFGPGTRLTVL.

This clone was detected once. CDR3 sequence: CASRMRQDYNEQFF. CDR3 DNA sequence: TGTGCCAGCAGAATGCGACAAGATTACAATGAGCAGTTCTTC. The chain carries TRBV6-5 and TRBJ2-1; D is unresolved. The CDR3 is 14 residues long. CDR1 and CDR2 from the germline V gene are MNHEY and SVGAGI. Deletions cut 6 bases from V and 4 bases from J, with 13 bases between.

The chain recombines TRBV5-4 with TRBJ2-7, with 10 nucleotides matching TRBD2. The CDR3 runs 14 residues. J gave up 6 bases and V 1 base, and 4 bases lay outside the gene matches. Germline V gives CDR1 SGHNT, CDR2 YYREEE (reference sequence). CDR3 protein: CASSLPSGRSEQYF. The DNA for the CDR3 is TGTGCCAGCAGCTTGCCTAGCGGGAGATCCGAGCAGTACTTC. Full variable domain (outside the CDR3, taken from reference TRBV5-4 and TRBJ2-7): ETGVTQSPTHLIKTRGQQVTLRCSSQSGHNTVSWYQQALGQGPQFIFQYYREEENGRGNFPPRFSGLQFPNYSSELNVNALELDDSALYLCASSLPSGRSEQYFGPGTRLTVT.

In the case of this clone: Other DNA sequences from this sample encode an identical CDR3 as well. This rearrangement joins TRBV7-3 to TRBJ2-7; D remains ambiguous. CDR3 size: 12 residues. The V and J ends lost 0 bases and 5 bases respectively, with 5 bases between them. CDR1 SGHTA and CDR2 FQGTGA come from the germline V gene. CDR3 nucleotides: TGTGCCAGCAGCTTAACGGGCCACGAGCAGTACTTC. It translates to CASSLTGHEQYF. The complete variable domain, with remaining parts taken from reference TRBV7-3 and TRBJ2-7, reads GAGVSQTPSNKVTEKGKYVELRCDPISGHTALYWYRQSLGQGPEFLIYFQGTGAADDSGLPNDRFFAVRPEGSVSTLKIQRTERGDSAVYLCASSLTGHEQYFGPGTRLTVT.

A single count supports this clone. J is TRBJ2-5 and V is TRBV6-1, with D possibly matching TRBD2 (6 bases). Between the trimmed V and J ends, which lost 3 bases and 1 base, there was a span of 12 bases. The CDR3 has 15 amino acids. Germline V gene lookup returns CDR1 MNHNS and CDR2 SASEGT. The CDR3 loop is CASSDMGLLQETQYF. CDR3 nucleotide sequence: TGTGCCAGCAGTGATATGGGACTGCTCCAAGAGACCCAGTACTTC.

In DNA, the CDR3 is TGTGCCTGGAGTACTTTTGGGCGAGAGGTCGGGGAGCTGTTTTTT. Translating gives CAWSTFGREVGELFF. The chain couples TRBV30 to TRBJ2-2; D gene unclear. Germline assignment: CDR1 GTSNPN and CDR2 SVGIG (reference sequence). The CDR3 runs 15 residues. Deletions cut 2 bases from V and 7 bases from J, with 17 bases between.

The count of this clone is one. This chain uses TRBV6-6 with TRBJ2-1; D is tentatively TRBD1 or TRBD2 (5 bases each). V was pared by 8 bases and J by 6 bases, with 17 bases between. Germline CDR1 and CDR2: MNHNY and SVGAGI (reference sequence). The CDR3 is 14 residues long. CDR3 in DNA: TGTGCCAGCGGCGTGGGGGAGTTGGGCAATGAGCAGTTCTTC. The encoded protein is CASGVGELGNEQFF.

The rearrangement joins TRBV28 to TRBJ1-3, with D possibly TRBD1 on 6 matching bases. V was shortened by 3 bases and J by 4 bases, with 13 bases between the two germline ends. This CDR3 has 15 residues. Per germline, CDR1 MDHEN and CDR2 SYDVKM. CDR3 in amino acids: CASSLLGGSGNTIYF. The DNA of the CDR3 is TGTGCCAGCAGTTTGCTAGGGGGGTCCGGAAACACCATATATTTT.

The chain recombines TRBV5-1 with TRBJ2-1, with D uncertain. Looked up from germline, CDR1 is SGHRS and CDR2 is YFSETQ. Trimming removed 0 bases from V and 5 bases from J, with 9 bases in between. CDR3 length: 14 residues. The CDR3 DNA reads as TGCGCCAGCAGCTTGGATTTTCGCAACAATGAGCAGTTCTTC. The encoded protein is CASSLDFRNNEQFF.

CDR3 protein: CASSQEGPVETQYF. The CDR3 nucleotides read TGCGCCAGCAGCCAAGAAGGTCCAGTGGAGACCCAGTACTTC. The J gene is TRBJ2-5, the V gene TRBV4-1; D unresolved. CDR1 is MGHRA and CDR2 is YSYEKL in the germline V gene. The CDR3 has 14 residues. The V end was cut by 0 bases, the J end by 5 bases, with 10 bases between.

V usage is TRBV4-3 and J usage is TRBJ2-1; D is unclear. CDR1 and CDR2 (germline): LGHNA, YSLEER. The V gene lost 0 bases and the J gene lost 0 bases, with 12 bases spanning the gap. The CDR3 covers 17 residues. CDR3 sequence reads: CASSQDRGYHSYNEQFF. The CDR3, as DNA: TGCGCCAGCAGCCAAGATCGCGGTTACCACTCCTACAATGAGCAGTTCTTC.

The V call is TRBV6-6, the J call TRBJ2-3; the D call may be TRBD1 or TRBD2 (6 bases each). Germline V CDR1 and CDR2: MNHNY, SVGAGI (reference sequence). Trimming left V 7 bases short and J 0 bases short, with 17 bases between. The CDR3 has 16 amino acids. The CDR3 sequence: CASTPRRGASTDTQYF. The CDR3 nucleotides are TGTGCCAGCACCCCTCGAAGGGGGGCCAGCACAGATACGCAGTATTTT.

The chain recombines TRBV7-9 with TRBJ1-4; D call uncertain. Trimming removed 1 base at V and 6 bases at J, with 12 bases between. CDR1 is SEHNR and CDR2 is FQNEAQ in the germline V gene (reference sequence). This CDR3 has 15 amino acids. CDR3 region: CASSLEGSGHEKLFF. Written as DNA, the CDR3 is TGTGCCAGCAGCTTAGAAGGGAGTGGGCATGAAAAACTGTTTTTT.

Note on this clone: Other DNA sequences from this sample encode an identical CDR3 as well. J is TRBJ1-1 and V is TRBV18; the D is unclear. CDR1 is KGHSH, CDR2 LQKENI, per germline. Deletions cut 4 bases from V and 1 base from J, with 10 bases between. This CDR3 has 14 amino acids. The CDR3 sequence: CASSLKDGNTEAFF. The CDR3 DNA reads as TGTGCCAGCTCACTTAAGGACGGGAACACTGAAGCTTTCTTT.